The subject of this entry is one TCR beta chain. Its specificity is not known. The CDR3 runs to 13 residues. The trim removed 6 bases at V and 6 bases at J, leaving 4 bases unmatched. CDR1 MNHEY and CDR2 SVGEGT come from the germline V gene. The data originate from a study of blood T cells in healthy people across ages. The study, taken as a whole, reports: Among long-lived donors, naive CD4+ cells were more numerous and diversity higher than in aged donors. It was held that the diversity estimates obtained from one million T cells were underestimates.

Donors ranged from roughly 6 to 100 years old and were healthy Caucasians in Russia. A second 7 to 11 cycle PCR used barcoded and J-beta primers. TCRdb reprocessed the 5' RACE reads via MiXCR and lists one record per CDR3 protein. The data show approximately 670,000 distinct CDR3 sequences, approximately 40% seen once. The clonotype comes from a man of 80 years or more in good health. The sequenced material came from blood. The chain is built from TRBV6-2 or TRBV6-3 and TRBJ1-5, with 8 bases matching TRBD1. CDR3: CASRDRGGQPQHF. DNA for the CDR3: TGTGCCAGCAGAGACAGGGGAGGTCAGCCCCAGCATTTT.